This T cell receptor (beta chain) was identified in a study of blood T cell repertoires in COVID-19. Background on the study: Sites in the United States, Italy and Spain provided acute and convalescent COVID-19 samples.

Sequencing used immunoSEQ multiplex PCR; TCRdb keeps in-frame clones, though not all of them. The table shows hundreds of thousands of clones, with approximately 90% occurring only once. The CDR3 contains 15 residues. Germline-derived CDR1 and CDR2 are ENHRY and SYGVKD. Deletions cut 0 bases from V and 1 base from J, with 9 bases between. V is TRBV10-3 and J is TRBJ1-1; no clear D. Source material: peripheral blood. The origin of this receptor is a woman under 30 with acute or convalescent COVID-19. The CDR3 is CAISESIIGNTEAFF. The CDR3 coding sequence is TGTGCCATCAGTGAGTCGATCATCGGGAACACTGAAGCTTTCTTT.